This T cell receptor (beta chain) is drawn from a study of OX40 agonist ivuxolimab in advanced cancers. Peripheral blood came from all dose cohorts at three timepoints. Measured with immunoSEQ multiplex PCR; TCRdb has only the in-frame clones, and not every one. Here the sample spans around 73,000 clones, about 87% being singletons. Concerning this clone itself: Its cognate antigen is unknown.

Findings of the study overall: Relative to CD4+ cells, CD8+ T cells on average had more expanded clones.

The germline gives CDR1 SEHNR, CDR2 FQNEAQ (reference sequence). V lost 4 bases and J lost 7; bases outside the gene matches: 4. The CDR3 contains 12 residues. The chain uses TRBV7-9 and TRBJ2-7; 7 bases align to TRBD2. This sequence was found in an adult with an advanced solid tumor such as melanoma, head and neck, liver or kidney cancer. The specimen comprised CD4+ or CD8+ T cells sorted from blood, sampled in a trial of the OX40 agonist ivuxolimab. CDR3 amino acids: CASSSNSGEQYF. In nucleotides, the CDR3 is TGTGCCAGCAGCTCTAATAGCGGGGAGCAGTACTTC. Using reference TRBV7-9 and TRBJ2-7 for the parts outside the CDR3, the full variable domain is DTGVSQNPRHKITKRGQNVTFRCDPISEHNRLYWYRQTLGQGPEFLTYFQNEAQLEKSRLLSDRFSAERPKGSFSTLEIQRTEQGDSAMYLCASSSNSGEQYFGPGTRLTVT.